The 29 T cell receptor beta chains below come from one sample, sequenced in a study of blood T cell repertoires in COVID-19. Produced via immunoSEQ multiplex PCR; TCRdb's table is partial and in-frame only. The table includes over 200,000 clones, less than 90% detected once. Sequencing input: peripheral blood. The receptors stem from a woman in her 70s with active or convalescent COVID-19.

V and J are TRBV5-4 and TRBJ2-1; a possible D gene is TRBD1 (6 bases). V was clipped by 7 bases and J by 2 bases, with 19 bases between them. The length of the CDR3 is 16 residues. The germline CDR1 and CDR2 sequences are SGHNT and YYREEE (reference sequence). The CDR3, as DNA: TGTGCCAGCTCCCTCGGTGGGGGCCCCCCCTACAATGAGCAGTTCTTC. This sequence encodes CASSLGGGPPYNEQFF.

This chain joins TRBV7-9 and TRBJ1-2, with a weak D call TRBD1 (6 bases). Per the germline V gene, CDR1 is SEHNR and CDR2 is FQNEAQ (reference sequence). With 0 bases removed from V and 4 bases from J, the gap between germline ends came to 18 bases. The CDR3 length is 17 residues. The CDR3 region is CASSLAGQFPGGYGYTF. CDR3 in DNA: TGTGCCAGCAGCTTAGCGGGACAATTCCCCGGAGGCTATGGCTACACCTTC.

The CDR3 nucleotides read TGTGCCTGGAGTCGGACAGCCTTGGAGCCCCAGCATTTT. This encodes CAWSRTALEPQHF. The J gene is TRBJ1-5, the V gene TRBV30; D is perhaps TRBD1 (6 bases). The V gene lost 2 bases and the J gene lost 8 bases, with 13 bases spanning the gap. The CDR3 is 13 amino acids. CDR1 is GTSNPN and CDR2 is SVGIG in the germline V gene (reference sequence).

CDR3 DNA sequence: TGCGCCAGCAGCGCGTGGGACACAAATTCACCCCTCCACTTT. Translated: CASSAWDTNSPLHF. This chain joins TRBV5-1 and TRBJ1-6, with D perhaps TRBD1 (6 bases). This CDR3 has 14 amino acids. CDR1 and CDR2 (germline): SGHRS, YFSETQ. V was trimmed by 4 bases and J by 7 bases, leaving 12 bases between them.

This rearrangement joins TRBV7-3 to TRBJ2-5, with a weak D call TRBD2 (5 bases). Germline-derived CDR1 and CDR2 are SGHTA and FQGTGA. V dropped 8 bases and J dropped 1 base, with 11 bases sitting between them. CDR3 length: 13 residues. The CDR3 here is CASAAVSQETQYF. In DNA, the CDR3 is TGTGCCAGCGCAGCGGTTAGCCAAGAGACCCAGTACTTC.

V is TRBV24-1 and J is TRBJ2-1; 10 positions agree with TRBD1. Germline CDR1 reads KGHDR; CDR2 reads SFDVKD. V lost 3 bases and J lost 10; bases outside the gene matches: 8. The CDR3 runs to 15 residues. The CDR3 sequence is CATSDPPGQGREQFF. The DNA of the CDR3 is TGTGCCACCAGTGATCCTCCGGGACAGGGGAGGGAGCAGTTCTTC.

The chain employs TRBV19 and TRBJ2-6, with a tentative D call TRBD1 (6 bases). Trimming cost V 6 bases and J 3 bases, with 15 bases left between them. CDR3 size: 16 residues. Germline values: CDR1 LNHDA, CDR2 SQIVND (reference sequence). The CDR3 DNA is TGTGCCAGTAGCCGAACAGGGAACGGTGGGGCCAACGTCCTGACTTTC. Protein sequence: CASSRTGNGGANVLTF. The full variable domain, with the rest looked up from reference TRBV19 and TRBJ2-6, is DGGITQSPKYLFRKEGQNVTLSCEQNLNHDAMYWYRQDPGQGLRLIYYSQIVNDFQKGDIAEGYSVSREKKESFPLTVTSAQKNPTAFYLCASSRTGNGGANVLTFGAGSRLTVL.

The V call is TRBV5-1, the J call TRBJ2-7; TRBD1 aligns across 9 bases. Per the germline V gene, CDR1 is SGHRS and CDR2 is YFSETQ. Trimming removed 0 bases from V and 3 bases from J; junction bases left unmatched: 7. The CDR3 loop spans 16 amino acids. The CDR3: CASSLGGTGMNYEQYF. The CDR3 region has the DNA TGCGCCAGCAGCTTGGGAGGGACAGGGATGAACTACGAGCAGTACTTC.

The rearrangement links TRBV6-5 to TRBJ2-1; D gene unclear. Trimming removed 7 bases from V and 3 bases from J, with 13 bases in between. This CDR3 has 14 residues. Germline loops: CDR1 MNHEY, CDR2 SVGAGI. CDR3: CASISQPGYNEQFF. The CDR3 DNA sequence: TGTGCCAGCATTTCCCAGCCAGGCTACAATGAGCAGTTCTTC.

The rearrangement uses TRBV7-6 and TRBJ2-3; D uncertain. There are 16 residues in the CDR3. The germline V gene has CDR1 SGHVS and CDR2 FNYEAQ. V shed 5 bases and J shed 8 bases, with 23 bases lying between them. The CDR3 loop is CASSPQWSPNDGTQYF. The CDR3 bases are TGTGCCAGCAGCCCCCAGTGGAGTCCCAACGATGGTACGCAGTATTTT.

CDR3 DNA: TGTGCCAGCAGTCCGCCTCCTGGACTAGCGGGGGGCCCCACCTACGAGCAGTACTTC. Translating it yields CASSPPPGLAGGPTYEQYF. V is TRBV6-2 or TRBV6-3 and J is TRBJ2-7; TRBD2 matches at 14 bases. J lost 2 bases, V lost 5 bases, and 14 bases had no gene match. From germline, CDR1 is MNHEY and CDR2 SVGEGT. The CDR3 spans 19 residues.

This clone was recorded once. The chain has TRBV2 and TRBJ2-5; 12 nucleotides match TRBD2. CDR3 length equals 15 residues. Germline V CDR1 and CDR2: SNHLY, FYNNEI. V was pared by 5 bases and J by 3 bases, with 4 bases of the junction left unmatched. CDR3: CASSKRLAGEETQYF. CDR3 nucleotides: TGTGCCAGCAGTAAGAGACTAGCGGGGGAAGAGACCCAGTACTTC.

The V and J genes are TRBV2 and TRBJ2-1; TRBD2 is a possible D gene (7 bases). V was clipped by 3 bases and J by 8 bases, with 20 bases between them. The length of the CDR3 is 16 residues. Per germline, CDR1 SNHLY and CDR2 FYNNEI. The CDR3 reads CASSDGGLAEIYEQFF. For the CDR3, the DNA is TGTGCCAGCAGTGATGGGGGGCTAGCGGAGATCTATGAGCAGTTCTTC.

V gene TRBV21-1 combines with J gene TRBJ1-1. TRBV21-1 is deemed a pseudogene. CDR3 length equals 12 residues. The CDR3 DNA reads TGTGCCAGCAGCCGGGGGGACACTGAAGCTTTCTTT. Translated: CASSRGDTEAFF.

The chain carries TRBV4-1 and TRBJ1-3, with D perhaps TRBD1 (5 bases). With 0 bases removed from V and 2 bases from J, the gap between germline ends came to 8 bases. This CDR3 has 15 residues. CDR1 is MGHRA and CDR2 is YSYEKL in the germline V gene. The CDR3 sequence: CASSQEMTAGNTIYF. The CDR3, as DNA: TGCGCCAGCAGCCAAGAGATGACAGCTGGAAACACCATATATTTT.

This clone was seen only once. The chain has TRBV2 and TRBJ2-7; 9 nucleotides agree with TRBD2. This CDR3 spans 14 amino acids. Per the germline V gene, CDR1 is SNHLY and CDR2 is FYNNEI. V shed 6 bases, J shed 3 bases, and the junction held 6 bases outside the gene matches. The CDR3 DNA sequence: TGTGCCAGCAGCGCTAGCGGGGTTTTCTACGAGCAGTACTTC. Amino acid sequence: CASSASGVFYEQYF. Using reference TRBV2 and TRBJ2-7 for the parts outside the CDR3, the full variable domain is EPEVTQTPSHQVTQMGQEVILRCVPISNHLYFYWYRQILGQKVEFLVSFYNNEISEKSEIFDDQFSVERPDGSNFTLKIRSTKLEDSAMYFCASSASGVFYEQYFGPGTRLTVT.

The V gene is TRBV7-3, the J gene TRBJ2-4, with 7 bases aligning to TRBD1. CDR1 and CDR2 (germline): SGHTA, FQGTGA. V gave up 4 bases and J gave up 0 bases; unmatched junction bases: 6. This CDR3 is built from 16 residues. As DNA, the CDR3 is TGTGCCAGCAGCTCCACAGGGGACCTAGCCAAAAACATTCAGTACTTC. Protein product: CASSSTGDLAKNIQYF.

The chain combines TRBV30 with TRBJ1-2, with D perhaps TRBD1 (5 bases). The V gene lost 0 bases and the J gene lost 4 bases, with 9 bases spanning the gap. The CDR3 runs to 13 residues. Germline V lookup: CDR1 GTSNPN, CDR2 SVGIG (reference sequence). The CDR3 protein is CAWSVQEIYGYTF. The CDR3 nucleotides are TGTGCCTGGAGTGTACAGGAAATCTATGGCTACACCTTC.

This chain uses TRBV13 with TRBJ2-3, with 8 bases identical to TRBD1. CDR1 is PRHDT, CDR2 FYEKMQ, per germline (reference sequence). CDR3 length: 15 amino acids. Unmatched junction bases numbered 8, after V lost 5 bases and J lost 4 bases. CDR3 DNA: TGTGCCAGCAGCGGCCGACAGGGGTCGGCAGATACGCAGTATTTT. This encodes CASSGRQGSADTQYF.

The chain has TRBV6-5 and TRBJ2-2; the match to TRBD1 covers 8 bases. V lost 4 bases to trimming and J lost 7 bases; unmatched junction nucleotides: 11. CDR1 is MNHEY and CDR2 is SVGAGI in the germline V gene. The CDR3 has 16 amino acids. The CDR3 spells CASSSQRQGLSGELFF. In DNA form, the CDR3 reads TGTGCCAGCAGTTCCCAGAGACAGGGGCTTAGCGGGGAGCTGTTTTTT.

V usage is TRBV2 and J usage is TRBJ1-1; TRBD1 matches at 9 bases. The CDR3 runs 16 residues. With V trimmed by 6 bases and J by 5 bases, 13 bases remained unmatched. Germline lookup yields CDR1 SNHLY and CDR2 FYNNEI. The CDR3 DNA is TGTGCCAGCAGGGGTGGACAGGGGAGGACGGATACTGAAGCTTTCTTT. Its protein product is CASRGGQGRTDTEAFF.

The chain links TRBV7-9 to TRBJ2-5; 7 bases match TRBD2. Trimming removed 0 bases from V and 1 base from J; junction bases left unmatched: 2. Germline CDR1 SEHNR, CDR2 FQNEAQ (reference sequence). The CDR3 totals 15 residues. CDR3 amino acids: CASSLAGLTQETQYF. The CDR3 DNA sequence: TGTGCCAGCAGCTTAGCGGGACTAACCCAAGAGACCCAGTACTTC.

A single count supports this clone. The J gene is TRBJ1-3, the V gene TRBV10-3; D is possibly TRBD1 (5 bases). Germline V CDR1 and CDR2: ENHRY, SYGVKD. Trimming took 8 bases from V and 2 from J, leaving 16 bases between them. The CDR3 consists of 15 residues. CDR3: CAIAGRQSTGNTIYF. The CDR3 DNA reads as TGTGCCATCGCCGGAAGACAGAGTACTGGAAACACCATATATTTT.

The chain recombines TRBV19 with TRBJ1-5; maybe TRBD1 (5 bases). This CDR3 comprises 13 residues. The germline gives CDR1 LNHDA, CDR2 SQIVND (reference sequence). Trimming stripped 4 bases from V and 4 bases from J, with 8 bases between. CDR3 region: CASSTDSNQPQHF. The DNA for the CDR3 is TGTGCCAGTAGTACCGACAGTAATCAGCCCCAGCATTTT.

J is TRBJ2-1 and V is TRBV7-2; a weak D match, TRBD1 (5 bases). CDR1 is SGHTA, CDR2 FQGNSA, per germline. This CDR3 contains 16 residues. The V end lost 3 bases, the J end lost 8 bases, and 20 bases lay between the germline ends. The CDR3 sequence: CASSFRVGEIIHEQFF. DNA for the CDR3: TGTGCCAGCAGCTTCAGGGTTGGGGAAATAATCCATGAGCAGTTCTTC.

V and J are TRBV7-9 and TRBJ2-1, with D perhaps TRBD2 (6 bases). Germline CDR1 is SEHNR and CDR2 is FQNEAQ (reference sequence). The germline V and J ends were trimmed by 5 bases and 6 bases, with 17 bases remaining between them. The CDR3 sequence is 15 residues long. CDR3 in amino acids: CASSEPLVAANEQFF. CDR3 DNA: TGTGCCAGCAGCGAACCTTTGGTAGCGGCCAATGAGCAGTTCTTC.

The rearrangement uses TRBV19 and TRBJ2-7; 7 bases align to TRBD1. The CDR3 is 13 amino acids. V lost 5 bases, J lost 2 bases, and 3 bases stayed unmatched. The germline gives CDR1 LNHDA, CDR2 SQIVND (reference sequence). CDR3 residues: CASSDRVAYEQYF. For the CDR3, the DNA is TGTGCCAGTAGTGACAGGGTGGCCTACGAGCAGTACTTC. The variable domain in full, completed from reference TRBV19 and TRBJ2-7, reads DGGITQSPKYLFRKEGQNVTLSCEQNLNHDAMYWYRQDPGQGLRLIYYSQIVNDFQKGDIAEGYSVSREKKESFPLTVTSAQKNPTAFYLCASSDRVAYEQYFGPGTRLTVT.

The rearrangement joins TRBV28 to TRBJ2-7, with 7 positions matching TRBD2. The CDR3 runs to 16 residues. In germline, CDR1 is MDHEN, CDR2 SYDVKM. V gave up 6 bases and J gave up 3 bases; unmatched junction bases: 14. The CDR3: CASRAPARTRSYEQYF. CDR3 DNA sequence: TGTGCCAGCAGAGCCCCGGCCAGGACTAGGAGCTACGAGCAGTACTTC.

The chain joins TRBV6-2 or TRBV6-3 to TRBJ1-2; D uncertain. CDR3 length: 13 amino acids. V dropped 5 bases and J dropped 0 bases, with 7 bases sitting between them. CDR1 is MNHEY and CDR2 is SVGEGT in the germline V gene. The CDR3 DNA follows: TGTGCCAGCAGTACCTCAGCTAACTATGGCTACACCTTC. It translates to CASSTSANYGYTF.